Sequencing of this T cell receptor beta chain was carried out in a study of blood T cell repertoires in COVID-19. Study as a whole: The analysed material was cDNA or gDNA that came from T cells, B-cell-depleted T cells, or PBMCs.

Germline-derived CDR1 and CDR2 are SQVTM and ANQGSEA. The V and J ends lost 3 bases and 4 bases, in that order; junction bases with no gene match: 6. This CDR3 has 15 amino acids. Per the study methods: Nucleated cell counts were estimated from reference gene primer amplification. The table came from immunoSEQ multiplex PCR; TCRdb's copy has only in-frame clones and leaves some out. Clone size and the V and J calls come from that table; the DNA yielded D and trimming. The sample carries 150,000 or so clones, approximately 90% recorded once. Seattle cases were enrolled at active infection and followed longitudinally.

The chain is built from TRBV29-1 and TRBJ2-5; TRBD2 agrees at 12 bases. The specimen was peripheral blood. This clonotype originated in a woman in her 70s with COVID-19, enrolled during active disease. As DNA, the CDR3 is TGCAGCGTTGATGATCTAGCGGGGGGGAGAGAGACCCAGTACTTC. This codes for CSVDDLAGGRETQYF.